The rows below give T cell receptor beta chains drawn from one sample of a study of blood T cell repertoires in COVID-19. Assay: immunoSEQ multiplex PCR; the TCRdb copy retains only in-frame clones and omits some. The sample has tens of thousands of clones, more than 90% seen once. Sequenced: peripheral blood. The source of these receptors is a man aged 60-69 years with acute or convalescent COVID-19. The CDR3 runs from the conserved cysteine through the conserved F or W. The D gene is left open where the match is weak. Clone size is not always given. Where it is, it says once, few, many or a class for expanded clones.

J | D | V | size | DNA | CDR3
TRBJ1-4 | - | TRBV28 | - | TGTGCCAGCAGTTGGTCGGGGGTCGGTAATGAAAAACTGTTTTTT | CASSWSGVGNEKLFF
TRBJ1-1 | - | TRBV28 | once | TGTGCCAGCAGTTCCACGGCTCCAGGGGCGGTGATGAACACTGAAGCTTTCTTT | CASSSTAPGAVMNTEAFF
TRBJ2-2 | - | TRBV5-1 | - | TGCGCCAGCAGGGTCGGCGGCGCGAACACCGGGGAGCTGTTTTTT | CASRVGGANTGELFF
TRBJ2-7 | - | TRBV10-3 | - | TGTGCCATCAGTGATGGCCGTATCTCCTACGAGCAGTACTTC | CAISDGRISYEQYF
TRBJ1-6 | - | TRBV30 | few | TGTGCCTGGAGTCGTTGGGCAGGGAATTCACCCCTCCACTTT | CAWSRWAGNSPLHF
TRBJ2-3 | TRBD1 | TRBV15 | - | TGTGCCACCTCCCGAGGGGACAGAGCTGGGGATACGCAGTATTTT | CATSRGDRAGDTQYF
TRBJ2-3 | - | TRBV10-2 | - | TGCGCCAGCAGTGAGTACCCAGTATATAGCACAGATACGCAGTATTTT | CASSEYPVYSTDTQYF
TRBJ2-3 | - | TRBV7-3 | - | TGTGCCAGCAGCTTAGGGCTAGCGACGACAGATACGCAGTATTTT | CASSLGLATTDTQYF
TRBJ2-2 | - | TRBV9 | - | TGTGCCAGCAGCGTAGCGGTGGGGCTGAACACCGGGGAGCTGTTTTTT | CASSVAVGLNTGELFF
TRBJ2-2 | - | TRBV7-9 | - | TGTGCCAGCAGCTTATCGGCAGGGGTTGACACCGGGGAGCTGTTTTTT | CASSLSAGVDTGELFF
TRBJ2-3 | TRBD1 | TRBV5-1 | - | TGCGCCAGCAGCTCCCCTCGGACAGGAGATACGCAGTATTTT | CASSSPRTGDTQYF
TRBJ2-2 | TRBD1 | TRBV19 | - | TGTGCCAGTAGTTTTCGGGACAGGCGCACCGGGGAGCTGTTTTTT | CASSFRDRRTGELFF
TRBJ2-2 | TRBD1 | TRBV11-1 | few | TGTGCCAGCAGCCGGGACAGGCGGACCGGGGAGCTGTTTTTT | CASSRDRRTGELFF
TRBJ1-2 | TRBD1 | TRBV7-2 | - | TGTGCCAGCAGCCGTGTTTTATGGGGACAGGGGGACTATGGCTACACCTTC | CASSRVLWGQGDYGYTF
TRBJ2-1 | TRBD2 | TRBV6-4 | - | TGTGCCAGCAGTGAACTAGCGGGAGGCTCCTACAATGAGCAGTTCTTC | CASSELAGGSYNEQFF
TRBJ2-1 | - | TRBV9 | few | TGTGCCAGCAGCGTAGATGAGGGAGACAATGAGCAGTTCTTC | CASSVDEGDNEQFF
TRBJ1-4 | - | TRBV28 | - | TGTGCCAGCAGTTTATCGGGGGTTAATGAAAAACTGTTTTTT | CASSLSGVNEKLFF
TRBJ1-2 | - | TRBV28 | once | TGTGCCAGCAGCCCGAACCGGTATGGCTACACCTTC | CASSPNRYGYTF
TRBJ2-1 | - | TRBV27 | - | TGTGCCAGCAGCCAAGGGACAGAGCAGTTCTTC | CASSQGTEQFF
TRBJ2-7 | TRBD2 | TRBV7-2 | - | TGTGCCAGCAGCTTAGGGGACTCTCGGGAGGGCCGTTTC | CASSLGDSREGRF
TRBJ2-7 | TRBD2 | TRBV5-1 | - | TGCGCCAGCAGACTTGGACTAGCGGGAGGGGGAAGATACGAGCAGTACTTC | CASRLGLAGGGRYEQYF
TRBJ1-1 | - | TRBV7-6 | - | TGTGCCAGCAGCTCCCCGGGGTTGAGGACTGAAGCTTTCTTT | CASSSPGLRTEAFF
TRBJ1-1 | - | TRBV7-2 | - | TGTGCCAGCAGCACGAGGTCCACTGAAGCTTTCTTT | CASSTRSTEAFF
TRBJ2-7 | TRBD1 | TRBV19 | - | TGTGCCAGTAGTATGGGGACAGGGGACTACGAGCAGTACTTC | CASSMGTGDYEQYF
TRBJ2-1 | - | TRBV18 | - | TGTGCCAGCTCACCGGGAGATAGCGCGGACTCCTACAATGAGCAGTTCTTC | CASSPGDSADSYNEQFF
TRBJ1-6 | TRBD1 | TRBV7-3 | - | TGTGCCAGCAGCTTAACGGGACAGAATAATTCACCCCTCCACTTT | CASSLTGQNNSPLHF
TRBJ2-2 | TRBD1 | TRBV19 | - | TGTGCCAGTAGTATAGGGGACAGGTGGACCGGGGAGCTGTTTTTT | CASSIGDRWTGELFF